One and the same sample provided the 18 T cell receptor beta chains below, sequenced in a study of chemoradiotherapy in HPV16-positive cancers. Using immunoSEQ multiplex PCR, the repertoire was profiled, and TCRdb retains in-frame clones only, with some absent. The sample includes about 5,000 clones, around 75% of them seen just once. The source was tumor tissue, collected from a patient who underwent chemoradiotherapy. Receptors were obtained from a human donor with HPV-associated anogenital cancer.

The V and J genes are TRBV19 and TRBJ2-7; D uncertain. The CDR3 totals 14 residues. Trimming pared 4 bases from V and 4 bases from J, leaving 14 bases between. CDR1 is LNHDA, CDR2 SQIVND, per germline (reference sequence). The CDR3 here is CASSKDWTNYEQYF. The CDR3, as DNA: TGTGCCAGTAGTAAGGATTGGACCAATTACGAGCAGTACTTC.

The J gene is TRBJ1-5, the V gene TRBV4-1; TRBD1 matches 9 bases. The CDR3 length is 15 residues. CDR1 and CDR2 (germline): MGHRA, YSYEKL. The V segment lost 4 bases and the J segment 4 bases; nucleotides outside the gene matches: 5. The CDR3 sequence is CASSRNRGPNQPQHF. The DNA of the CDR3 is TGCGCCAGCAGCCGCAACAGGGGGCCTAATCAGCCCCAGCATTTT.

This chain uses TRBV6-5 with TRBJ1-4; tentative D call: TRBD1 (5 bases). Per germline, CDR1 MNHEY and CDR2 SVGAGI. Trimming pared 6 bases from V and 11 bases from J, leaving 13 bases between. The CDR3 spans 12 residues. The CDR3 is CASRKSGGKLFF. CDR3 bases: TGTGCCAGCAGAAAAAGCGGGGGGAAACTGTTTTTT.

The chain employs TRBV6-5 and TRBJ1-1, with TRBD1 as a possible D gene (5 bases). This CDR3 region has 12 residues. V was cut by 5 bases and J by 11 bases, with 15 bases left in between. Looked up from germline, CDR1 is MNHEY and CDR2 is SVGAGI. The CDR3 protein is CASSGSGSLAFF. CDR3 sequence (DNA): TGTGCCAGCAGTGGCTCAGGGTCCCTGGCTTTCTTT.

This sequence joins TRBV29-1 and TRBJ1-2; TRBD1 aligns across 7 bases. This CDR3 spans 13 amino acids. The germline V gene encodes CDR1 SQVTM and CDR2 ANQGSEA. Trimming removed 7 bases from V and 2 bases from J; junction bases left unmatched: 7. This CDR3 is CSARETGNYGYTF. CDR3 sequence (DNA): TGCAGCGCCAGAGAGACAGGGAACTATGGCTACACCTTC. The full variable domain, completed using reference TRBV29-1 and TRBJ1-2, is SAVISQKPSRDICQRGTSLTIQCQVDSQVTMMFWYRQQPGQSLTLIATANQGSEATYESGFVIDKFPISRPNLTFSTLTVSNMSPEDSSIYLCSARETGNYGYTFGSGTRLTVV.

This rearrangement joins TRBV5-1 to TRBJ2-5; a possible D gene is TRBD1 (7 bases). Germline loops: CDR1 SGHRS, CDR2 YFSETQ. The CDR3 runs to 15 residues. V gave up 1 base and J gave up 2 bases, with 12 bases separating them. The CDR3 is CASSLNAGQQETQYF. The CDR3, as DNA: TGCGCCAGCAGCTTGAACGCGGGACAGCAAGAGACCCAGTACTTC.

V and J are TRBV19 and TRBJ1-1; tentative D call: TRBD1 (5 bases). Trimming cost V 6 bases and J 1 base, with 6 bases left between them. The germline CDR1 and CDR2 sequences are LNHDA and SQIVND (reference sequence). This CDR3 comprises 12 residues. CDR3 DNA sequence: TGTGCCAGTAGAGACAGGAACACTGAAGCTTTCTTT. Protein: CASRDRNTEAFF.

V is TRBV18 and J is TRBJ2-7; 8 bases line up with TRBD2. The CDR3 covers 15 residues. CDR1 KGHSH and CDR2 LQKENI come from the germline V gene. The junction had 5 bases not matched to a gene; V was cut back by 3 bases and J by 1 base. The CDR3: CASSPAGGESYEQYF. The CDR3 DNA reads TGTGCCAGCTCACCGGCGGGGGGCGAGTCCTACGAGCAGTACTTC.

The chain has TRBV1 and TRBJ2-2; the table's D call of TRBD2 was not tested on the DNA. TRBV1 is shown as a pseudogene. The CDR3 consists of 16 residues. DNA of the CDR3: TGCACCAGCAGCCGAGCTAGCGGGGAATGGACCGGGGAGCTGTTTTTT. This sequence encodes CTSSRASGEWTGELFF.

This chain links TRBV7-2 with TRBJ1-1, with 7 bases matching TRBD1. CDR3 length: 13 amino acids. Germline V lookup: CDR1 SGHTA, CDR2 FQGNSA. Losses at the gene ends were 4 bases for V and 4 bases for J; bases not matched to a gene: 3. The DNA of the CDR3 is TGTGCCAGCAGCTCAGCAGGGGGCACTGAAGCTTTCTTT. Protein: CASSSAGGTEAFF.

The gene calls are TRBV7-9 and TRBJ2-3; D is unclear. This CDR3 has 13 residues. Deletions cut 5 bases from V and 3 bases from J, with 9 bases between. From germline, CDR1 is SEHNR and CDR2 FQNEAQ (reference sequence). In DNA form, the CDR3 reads TGTGCCAGCAGCCTGCTGGGGACAGATACGCAGTATTTT. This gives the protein CASSLLGTDTQYF.

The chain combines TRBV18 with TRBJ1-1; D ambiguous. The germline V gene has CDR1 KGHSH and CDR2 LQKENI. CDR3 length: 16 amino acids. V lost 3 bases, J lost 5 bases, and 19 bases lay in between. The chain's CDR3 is CASSPFDVTEGTEAFF. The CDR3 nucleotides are TGTGCCAGCTCACCCTTTGACGTAACAGAGGGAACTGAAGCTTTCTTT.

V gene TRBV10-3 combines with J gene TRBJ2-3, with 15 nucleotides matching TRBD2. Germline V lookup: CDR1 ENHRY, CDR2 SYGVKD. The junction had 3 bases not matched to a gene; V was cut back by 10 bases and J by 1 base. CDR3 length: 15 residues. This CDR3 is CATRTSGGGTDTQYF. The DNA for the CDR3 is TGTGCCACCCGGACTAGCGGGGGGGGCACAGATACGCAGTATTTT.

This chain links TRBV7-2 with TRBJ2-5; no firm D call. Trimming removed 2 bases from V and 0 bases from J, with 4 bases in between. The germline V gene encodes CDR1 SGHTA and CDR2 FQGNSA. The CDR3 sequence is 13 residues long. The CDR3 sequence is CASSLYNQETQYF. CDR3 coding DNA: TGTGCCAGCAGCTTATACAACCAAGAGACCCAGTACTTC.

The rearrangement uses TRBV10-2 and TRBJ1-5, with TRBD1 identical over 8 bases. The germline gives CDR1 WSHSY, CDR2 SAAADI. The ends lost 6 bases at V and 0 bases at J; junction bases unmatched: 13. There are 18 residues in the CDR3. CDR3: CASRTGQGRSASNQPQHF. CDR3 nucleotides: TGCGCCAGCAGGACAGGACAGGGACGATCGGCTAGCAATCAGCCCCAGCATTTT.

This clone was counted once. The CDR3 sequence is CASSESGGKGTDTQYF. The CDR3 bases are TGTGCCAGCAGTGAAAGCGGTGGAAAGGGCACAGATACGCAGTATTTT. This chain connects TRBV6-4 to TRBJ2-3; possibly TRBD2 for D (5 bases). V dropped 3 bases and J dropped 1 base, with 14 bases sitting between them. Per the germline V gene, CDR1 is MRHNA and CDR2 is SNTAGT. The CDR3 loop spans 16 amino acids.

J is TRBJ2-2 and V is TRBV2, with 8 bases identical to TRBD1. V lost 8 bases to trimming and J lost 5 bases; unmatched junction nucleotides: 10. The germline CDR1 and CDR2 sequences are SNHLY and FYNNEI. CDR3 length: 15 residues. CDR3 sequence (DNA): TGTGCCAGCTCCGGCAGGGGGCTTAGGACCGGGGAGCTGTTTTTT. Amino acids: CASSGRGLRTGELFF.

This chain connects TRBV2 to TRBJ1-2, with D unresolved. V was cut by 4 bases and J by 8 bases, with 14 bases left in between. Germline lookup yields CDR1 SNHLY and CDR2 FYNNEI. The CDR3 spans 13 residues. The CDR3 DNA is TGTGCCAGCAGTGTTCGGAGTTCCGTGGGCTACACCTTC. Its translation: CASSVRSSVGYTF.